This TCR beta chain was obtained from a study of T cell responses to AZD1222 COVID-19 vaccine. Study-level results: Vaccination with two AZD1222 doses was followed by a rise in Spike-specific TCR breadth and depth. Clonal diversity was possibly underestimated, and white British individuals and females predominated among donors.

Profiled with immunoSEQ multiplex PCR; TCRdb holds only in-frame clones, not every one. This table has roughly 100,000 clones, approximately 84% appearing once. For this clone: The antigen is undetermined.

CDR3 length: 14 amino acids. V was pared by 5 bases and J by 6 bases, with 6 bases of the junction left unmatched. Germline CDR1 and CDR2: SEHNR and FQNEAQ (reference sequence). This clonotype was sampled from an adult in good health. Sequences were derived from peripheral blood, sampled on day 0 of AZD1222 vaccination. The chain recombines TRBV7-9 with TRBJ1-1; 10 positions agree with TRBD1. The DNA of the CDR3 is TGTGCCAGCAGCCCTTCGGGGACAGGGGCTGAAGCTTTCTTT. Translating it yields CASSPSGTGAEAFF.